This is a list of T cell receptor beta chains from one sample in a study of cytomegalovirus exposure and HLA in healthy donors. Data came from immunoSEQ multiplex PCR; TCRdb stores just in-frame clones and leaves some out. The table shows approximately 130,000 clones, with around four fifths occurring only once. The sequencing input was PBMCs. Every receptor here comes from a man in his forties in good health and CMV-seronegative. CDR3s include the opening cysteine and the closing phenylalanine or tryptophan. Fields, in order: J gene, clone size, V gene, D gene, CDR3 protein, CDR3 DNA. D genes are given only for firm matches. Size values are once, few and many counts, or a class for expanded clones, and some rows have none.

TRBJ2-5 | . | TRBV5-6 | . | CASSLQETQYF | TGTGCCAGCAGCCTCCAAGAGACCCAGTACTTC
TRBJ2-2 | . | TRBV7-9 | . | CASSWYRHNTGELFF | TGTGCCAGCAGCTGGTACCGACATAACACCGGGGAGCTGTTTTTT
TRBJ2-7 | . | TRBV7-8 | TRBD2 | CASSLAFTSGVTYEQYF | TGTGCCAGCAGCTTAGCGTTTACTAGCGGGGTCACCTACGAGCAGTACTTC
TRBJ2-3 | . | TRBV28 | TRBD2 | CASSIGGRGDTQYF | TGTGCCAGCAGCATCGGCGGGAGAGGAGATACGCAGTATTTT
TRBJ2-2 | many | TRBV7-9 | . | CASSTAVSSAGELFF | TGTGCCAGCAGCACCGCGGTCAGTTCGGCCGGGGAGCTGTTTTTT
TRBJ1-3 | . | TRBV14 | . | CASSQDVRVSGNTIYF | TGTGCCAGCAGCCAAGACGTGCGGGTCTCTGGAAACACCATATATTTT
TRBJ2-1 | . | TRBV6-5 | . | CASSYSNRINEQFF | TGTGCCAGCAGTTACTCGAACAGGATCAATGAGCAGTTCTTC
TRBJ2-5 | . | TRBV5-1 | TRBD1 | CASSSGQGQETQYF | TGCGCCAGCAGCTCCGGACAGGGTCAAGAGACCCAGTACTTC
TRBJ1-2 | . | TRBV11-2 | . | CASSGGDGYTF | TGTGCCAGCAGCGGGGGGGATGGCTACACCTTC
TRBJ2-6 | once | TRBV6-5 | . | CASSSSSAGANVLTF | TGTGCCAGCAGCTCGTCCTCAGCTGGGGCCAACGTCCTGACTTTC
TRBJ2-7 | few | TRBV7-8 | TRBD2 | CASSPRAGAYEQYF | TGTGCCAGCAGCCCCCGGGCGGGGGCCTACGAGCAGTACTTC
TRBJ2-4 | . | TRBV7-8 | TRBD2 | CASSVRTSSFIQYF | TGTGCCAGCAGCGTCCGGACTAGTTCGTTCATTCAGTACTTC
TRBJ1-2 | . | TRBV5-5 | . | CASSPQTGDVYGYTF | TGTGCCAGCAGCCCTCAGACGGGGGATGTCTATGGCTACACCTTC
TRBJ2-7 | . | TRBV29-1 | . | CSVETAPYEQYF | TGCAGCGTGGAGACAGCGCCCTACGAGCAGTACTTC
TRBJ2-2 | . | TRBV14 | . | CASSQRLALTGELFF | TGTGCCAGCAGCCAGCGTCTAGCGTTGACCGGGGAGCTGTTTTTT
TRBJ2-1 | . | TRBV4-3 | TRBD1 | CASSQGQGEYNEQFF | TGCGCCAGCAGCCAGGGACAGGGGGAATACAATGAGCAGTTCTTC
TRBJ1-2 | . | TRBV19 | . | CASSIDRRNYGYTF | TGTGCCAGTAGTATAGATCGGAGGAACTATGGCTACACCTTC
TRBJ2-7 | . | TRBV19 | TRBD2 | CASSIALTSGREMLEQYF | TGTGCCAGTAGTATCGCATTGACTAGCGGGAGGGAGATGCTTGAGCAGTACTTC
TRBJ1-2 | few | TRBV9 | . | CASSEQGWGNYGYTF | TGTGCCAGCAGCGAACAGGGTTGGGGTAACTATGGCTACACCTTC
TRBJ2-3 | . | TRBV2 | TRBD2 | CASNPTTGRAQDTQYF | TGTGCCAGCAACCCAACTACCGGGAGGGCCCAAGATACGCAGTATTTT
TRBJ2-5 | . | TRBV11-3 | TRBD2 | CASSPGREMETQYF | TGTGCCAGCAGCCCGGGGCGGGAGATGGAGACCCAGTACTTC
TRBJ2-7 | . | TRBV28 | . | CASSSRGQFIYEQYF | TGTGCCAGCAGCTCCCGAGGACAGTTTATCTACGAGCAGTACTTC
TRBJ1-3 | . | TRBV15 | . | CATSRDSMRASGNTIYF | TGTGCCACCAGCAGAGATTCGATGCGGGCCTCTGGAAACACCATATATTTT
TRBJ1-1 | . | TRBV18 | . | CASSPQETQNTEAFF | TGTGCCAGCTCACCACAGGAGACCCAGAACACTGAAGCTTTCTTT
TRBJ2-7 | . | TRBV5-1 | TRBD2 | CASSKGLAGSYEQYF | TGCGCCAGCAGCAAGGGACTAGCGGGATCCTACGAGCAGTACTTC
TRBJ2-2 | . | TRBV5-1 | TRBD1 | CASSLAGTGMTGELFF | TGCGCCAGCAGCTTGGCCGGGACAGGGATGACCGGGGAGCTGTTTTTT
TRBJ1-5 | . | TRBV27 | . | CASSFQNQPQHF | TGTGCCAGCAGTTTCCAAAATCAGCCCCAGCATTTT
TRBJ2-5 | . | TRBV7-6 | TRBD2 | CASSPGGLTETQYF | TGTGCCAGCAGCCCGGGGGGGCTAACAGAGACCCAGTACTTC
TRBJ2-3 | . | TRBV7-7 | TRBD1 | CASSPRQGDTQYF | TGTGCTAGCAGCCCTAGACAGGGAGATACGCAGTATTTT
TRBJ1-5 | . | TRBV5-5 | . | CASSLAGYQPQHF | TGTGCCAGCAGCTTGGCAGGGTACCAGCCCCAGCATTTT
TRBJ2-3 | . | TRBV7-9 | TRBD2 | CASSLALAGVRTDTQYF | TGTGCCAGCAGCTTAGCCCTAGCGGGAGTTCGAACAGATACGCAGTATTTT
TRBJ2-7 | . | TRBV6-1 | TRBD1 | CASKGQGSYEQYF | TGTGCCAGTAAGGGACAGGGGTCTTACGAGCAGTACTTC
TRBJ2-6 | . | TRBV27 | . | CASSQAPGDVRGANVLTF | TGTGCCAGCAGCCAGGCCCCGGGGGATGTCCGTGGGGCCAACGTCCTGACTTTC
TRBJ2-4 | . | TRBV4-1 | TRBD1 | CASSQEEIPDRGQENSQYF | TGCGCCAGCAGCCAAGAAGAAATCCCGGACAGGGGGCAGGAAAACAGTCAGTACTTC
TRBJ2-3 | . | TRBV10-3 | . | CAISESTASTDTQYF | TGTGCCATCAGTGAGTCGACAGCAAGCACAGATACGCAGTATTTT
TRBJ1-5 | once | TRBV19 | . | CASSIGRILPQPQHF | TGTGCCAGTAGTATAGGCAGGATCTTACCTCAGCCCCAGCATTTT
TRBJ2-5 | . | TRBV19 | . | CASSIRGQETQYF | TGTGCCAGTAGTATTCGGGGACAAGAGACCCAGTACTTC
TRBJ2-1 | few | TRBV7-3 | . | CASSLQGPYNEQFF | TGTGCCAGCAGCTTACAGGGTCCCTACAATGAGCAGTTCTTC
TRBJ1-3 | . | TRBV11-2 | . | CASSSRPGNTIYF | TGTGCCAGCAGCTCTAGACCAGGAAACACCATATATTTT
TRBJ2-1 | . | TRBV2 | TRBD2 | CASSEELADNEQFF | TGTGCCAGCAGTGAAGAACTAGCGGACAATGAGCAGTTCTTC
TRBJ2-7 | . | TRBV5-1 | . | CASPFSDRSYEQYF | TGCGCCAGCCCCTTTAGTGACAGGAGCTACGAGCAGTACTTC
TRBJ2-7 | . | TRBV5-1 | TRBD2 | CASSLGLAGEGYEQYF | TGCGCCAGCAGCTTGGGCCTAGCGGGAGAGGGATACGAGCAGTACTTC
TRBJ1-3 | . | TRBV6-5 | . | CASSYVGPNSGNTIYF | TGTGCCAGCAGTTACGTTGGCCCAAACTCTGGAAACACCATATATTTT
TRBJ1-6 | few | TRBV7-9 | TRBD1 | CASSLGTGGPSPLHF | TGTGCCAGCAGCTTAGGGACAGGGGGCCCCTCACCCCTCCACTTT